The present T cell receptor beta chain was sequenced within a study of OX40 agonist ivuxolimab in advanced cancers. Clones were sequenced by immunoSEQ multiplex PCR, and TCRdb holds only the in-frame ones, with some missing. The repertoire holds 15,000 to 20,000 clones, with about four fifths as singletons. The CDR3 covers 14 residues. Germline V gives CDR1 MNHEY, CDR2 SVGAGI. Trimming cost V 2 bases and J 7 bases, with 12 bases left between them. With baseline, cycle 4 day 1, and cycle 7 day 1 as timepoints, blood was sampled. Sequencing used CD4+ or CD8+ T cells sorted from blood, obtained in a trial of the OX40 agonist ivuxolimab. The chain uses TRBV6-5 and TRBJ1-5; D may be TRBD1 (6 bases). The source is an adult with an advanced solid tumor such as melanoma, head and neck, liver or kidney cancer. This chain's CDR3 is CASSYGGAGQPQHF. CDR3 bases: TGTGCCAGCAGTTACGGGGGCGCCGGGCAGCCCCAGCATTTT.